Shown below are 16 T cell receptor beta chains from a single sample sequenced in a study of T cell responses to AZD1222 COVID-19 vaccine. Repertoires were generated with immunoSEQ multiplex PCR, while TCRdb's copy carries only in-frame clones and drops some. The sample records around 79,000 clones, about nine tenths being singletons. Material: peripheral blood, obtained on day 0 of AZD1222 vaccination. The receptors stem from an adult in good health.

This chain links TRBV28 with TRBJ2-1, with 13 bases lining up with TRBD2. Germline values: CDR1 MDHEN, CDR2 SYDVKM. This CDR3 has 15 amino acids. The trim removed 7 bases at V and 9 bases at J, leaving 9 bases unmatched. The CDR3 DNA reads TGTGCCAGCATTGGGACTAGCGGGGCCCGCGGTGAGCAGTTCTTC. This encodes CASIGTSGARGEQFF. The full variable domain, with the rest looked up from reference TRBV28 and TRBJ2-1, is DVKVTQSSRYLVKRTGEKVFLECVQDMDHENMFWYRQDPGLGLRLIYFSYDVKMKEKGDIPEGYSVSREKKERFSLILESASTNQTSMYLCASIGTSGARGEQFFGPGTRLTVL.

V gene TRBV4-2 combines with J gene TRBJ2-2; 7 bases are shared with TRBD1. The CDR3 sequence is 18 residues long. Germline assignment: CDR1 LGHNA and CDR2 YNFKEQ. V trimming: 0 bases; J trimming: 4 bases; junction bases outside the gene matches: 11. The CDR3 DNA sequence: TGTGCCAGCAGCCAAGATCGAATTAGGGGGCTTAGCACCGGGGAGCTGTTTTTT. Translating gives CASSQDRIRGLSTGELFF.

The chain carries TRBV27 and TRBJ2-7, with 8 positions matching TRBD2. This CDR3 comprises 20 residues. The junction had 17 bases not matched to a gene; V was cut back by 0 bases and J by 1 base. Looked up from germline, CDR1 is MNHEY and CDR2 is SMNVEV (reference sequence). The CDR3 spells CASSLSIHSPLAGESYEQYF. CDR3 nucleotides: TGTGCCAGCAGTTTATCGATCCACTCCCCTCTAGCGGGCGAATCCTACGAGCAGTACTTC.

This clone appeared a single time. The V gene is TRBV5-4, the J gene TRBJ2-5, with TRBD1 matching over 9 bases. The CDR3 is made up of 14 amino acids. V was clipped by 2 bases and J by 4 bases; unmatched bases: 3. Germline V lookup: CDR1 SGHNT, CDR2 YYREEE (reference sequence). CDR3 in amino acids: CASSFTGGTETQYF. The CDR3 nucleotides read TGTGCCAGCAGCTTCACAGGGGGCACAGAGACCCAGTACTTC.

V is TRBV19 and J is TRBJ1-1, with 7 bases that match TRBD1. The germline V gene has CDR1 LNHDA and CDR2 SQIVND (reference sequence). V lost 3 bases to trimming and J lost 8 bases; unmatched junction nucleotides: 12. The CDR3 covers 15 residues. CDR3 DNA: TGTGCCAGTAGTATGGACCTAGGGGGCGGTGGCGAAGCTTTCTTT. Amino acids: CASSMDLGGGGEAFF. Filled out from reference TRBV19 and TRBJ1-1, the complete variable domain reads DGGITQSPKYLFRKEGQNVTLSCEQNLNHDAMYWYRQDPGQGLRLIYYSQIVNDFQKGDIAEGYSVSREKKESFPLTVTSAQKNPTAFYLCASSMDLGGGGEAFFGQGTRLTVV.

The chain links TRBV7-9 to TRBJ1-1; 7 positions match TRBD1. The trim removed 5 bases at V and 4 bases at J, leaving 10 bases unmatched. The CDR3 sequence is 15 residues long. CDR1 and CDR2 from the germline V gene are SEHNR and FQNEAQ (reference sequence). CDR3 bases: TGTGCCAGCAGCCAGGGGGTAAACGCAGCCACTGAAGCTTTCTTT. Protein product: CASSQGVNAATEAFF.

This chain connects TRBV5-1 to TRBJ1-6; D unclear. The CDR3 has 14 amino acids. Germline V gene lookup returns CDR1 SGHRS and CDR2 YFSETQ. Trimming left V 1 base short and J 6 bases short, with 8 bases between. The CDR3 reads CASSLNTINSPLHF. The CDR3 region has the DNA TGCGCCAGCAGCTTGAACACCATTAATTCACCCCTCCACTTT.

The chain combines TRBV6-1 with TRBJ2-6; D gene ambiguous. Looked up from germline, CDR1 is MNHNS and CDR2 is SASEGT. V was shortened by 2 bases and J by 0 bases, with 14 bases between the two germline ends. This CDR3 region has 18 residues. DNA for the CDR3: TGTGCCAGCAGTGAAAACTGGCACGGGCCCTCTGGGGCCAACGTCCTGACTTTC. Residues: CASSENWHGPSGANVLTF.

This chain links TRBV7-9 with TRBJ2-3, with TRBD2 as a possible D gene (6 bases). The CDR3 sequence is 14 residues long. Trimming removed 3 bases from V and 4 bases from J, with 11 bases in between. Germline CDR1 SEHNR, CDR2 FQNEAQ (reference sequence). The CDR3 is CASSFPGAPDTQYF. The DNA of the CDR3 is TGTGCCAGCAGCTTCCCGGGAGCTCCAGATACGCAGTATTTT.

In its sample, this clone was seen once. This chain links TRBV5-1 with TRBJ2-1; 11 bases align to TRBD2. Germline V lookup: CDR1 SGHRS, CDR2 YFSETQ. Trimming took 4 bases from V and 10 from J; bases not matched to a gene: 13. The CDR3 consists of 16 residues. CDR3 coding DNA: TGCGCCAGCAGCGAGACTAGCGGGACACGCACCGGGGAGCAGTTCTTC. Protein product: CASSETSGTRTGEQFF. Filled out from reference TRBV5-1 and TRBJ2-1, the complete variable domain reads KAGVTQTPRYLIKTRGQQVTLSCSPISGHRSVSWYQQTPGQGLQFLFEYFSETQRNKGNFPGRFSGRQFSNSRSEMNVSTLELGDSALYLCASSETSGTRTGEQFFGPGTRLTVL.

The rearrangement uses TRBV6-1 and TRBJ2-7, with 8 bases matching TRBD2. Germline values: CDR1 MNHNS, CDR2 SASEGT. CDR3 length: 19 amino acids. The V gene end was trimmed by 2 bases and the J gene end by 3 bases; junction bases not matched to a gene: 18. CDR3 residues: CASSEREVSSSSGFYEQYF. DNA for the CDR3: TGTGCCAGCAGTGAACGGGAGGTATCTAGCTCTAGCGGGTTCTACGAGCAGTACTTC.

The rearrangement joins TRBV9 to TRBJ1-6, with a tentative D call TRBD1 (5 bases). The CDR3 loop spans 15 amino acids. V gave up 0 bases and J gave up 10 bases, with 14 bases separating them. Germline assignment: CDR1 SGDLS and CDR2 YYNGEE. This CDR3 reads CASSVDPGSESPLHF. The CDR3 DNA reads TGTGCCAGCAGCGTAGACCCAGGGTCGGAGTCACCCCTCCACTTT.

The chain uses TRBV28 and TRBJ1-1, with 12 bases fitting TRBD1. The germline CDR1 and CDR2 sequences are MDHEN and SYDVKM. Trimming cost V 2 bases and J 1 base; bases outside gene matches: 2. CDR3 length: 16 amino acids. CDR3 DNA sequence: TGTGCCAGCAGTTTAGGGACAGGGGGCGGGAACACTGAAGCTTTCTTT. This encodes CASSLGTGGGNTEAFF. The full variable domain, its missing parts supplied by reference TRBV28 and TRBJ1-1, is DVKVTQSSRYLVKRTGEKVFLECVQDMDHENMFWYRQDPGLGLRLIYFSYDVKMKEKGDIPEGYSVSREKKERFSLILESASTNQTSMYLCASSLGTGGGNTEAFFGQGTRLTVV.

The chain recombines TRBV19 with TRBJ1-1, with 7 bases aligning to TRBD1. This CDR3 comprises 14 residues. CDR1 is LNHDA, CDR2 SQIVND, per germline (reference sequence). Trimming at V came to 5 bases and at J to 5 bases, leaving 8 bases not matched to a gene. The CDR3 coding sequence is TGTGCCAGTAGTTCTAGGACAGGCGTAACTGAAGCTTTCTTT. This encodes CASSSRTGVTEAFF.

This sequence joins TRBV11-2 and TRBJ1-1, with D possibly being TRBD1 (6 bases). This CDR3 is 17 amino acids long. V lost 1 base, J lost 1 base, and 16 bases lay in between. Per germline, CDR1 SGHAT and CDR2 FQNNGV. The CDR3 spells CASSLVRRWGANTEAFF. CDR3 bases: TGTGCCAGCAGCTTAGTACGTCGGTGGGGGGCGAACACTGAAGCTTTCTTT. Variable domain in full (rest from reference TRBV11-2 and TRBJ1-1): EAGVAQSPRYKIIEKRQSVAFWCNPISGHATLYWYQQILGQGPKLLIQFQNNGVVDDSQLPKDRFSAERLKGVDSTLKIQPAKLEDSAVYLCASSLVRRWGANTEAFFGQGTRLTVV.

The chain couples TRBV7-2 to TRBJ1-5; D is ambiguous. The CDR3 sequence is 15 residues long. Germline V gene sequence: CDR1 SGHTA, CDR2 FQGNSA. Trimming pared 2 bases from V and 0 bases from J, leaving 8 bases between. The CDR3 reads CASSLRLSSNQPQHF. In nucleotides, the CDR3 is TGTGCCAGCAGCTTAAGACTCAGTAGCAATCAGCCCCAGCATTTT.